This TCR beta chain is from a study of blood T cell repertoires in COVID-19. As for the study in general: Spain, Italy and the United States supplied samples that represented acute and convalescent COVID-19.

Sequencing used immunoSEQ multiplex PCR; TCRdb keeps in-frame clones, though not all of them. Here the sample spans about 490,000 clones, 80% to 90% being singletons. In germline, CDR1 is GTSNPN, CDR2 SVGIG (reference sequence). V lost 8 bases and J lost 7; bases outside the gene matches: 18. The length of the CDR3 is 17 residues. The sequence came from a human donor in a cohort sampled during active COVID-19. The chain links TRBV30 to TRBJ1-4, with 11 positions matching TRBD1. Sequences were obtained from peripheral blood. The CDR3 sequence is CALGYGTGGRFGEKLFF. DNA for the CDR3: TGTGCCCTGGGTTACGGGACAGGGGGTCGGTTTGGTGAAAAACTGTTTTTT.